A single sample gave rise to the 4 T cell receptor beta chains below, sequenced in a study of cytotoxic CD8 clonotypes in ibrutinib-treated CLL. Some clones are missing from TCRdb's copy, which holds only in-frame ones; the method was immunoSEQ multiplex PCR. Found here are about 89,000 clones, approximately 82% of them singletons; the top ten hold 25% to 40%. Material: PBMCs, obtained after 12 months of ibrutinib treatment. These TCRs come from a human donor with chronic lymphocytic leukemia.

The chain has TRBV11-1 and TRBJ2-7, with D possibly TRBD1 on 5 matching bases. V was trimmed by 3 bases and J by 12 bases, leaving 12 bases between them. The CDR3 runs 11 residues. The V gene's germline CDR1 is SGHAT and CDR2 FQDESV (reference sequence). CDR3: CASSFAGLRYF. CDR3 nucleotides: TGTGCCAGCAGCTTCGCAGGGTTGAGGTACTTC.

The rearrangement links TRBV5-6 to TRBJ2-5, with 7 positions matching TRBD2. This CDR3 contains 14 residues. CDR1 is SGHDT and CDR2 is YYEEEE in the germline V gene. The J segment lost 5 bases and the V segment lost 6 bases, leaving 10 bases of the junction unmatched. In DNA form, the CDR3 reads TGTGCCAGCACCTCCCCGGGGGGAGGGGAGACCCAGTACTTC. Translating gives CASTSPGGGETQYF.

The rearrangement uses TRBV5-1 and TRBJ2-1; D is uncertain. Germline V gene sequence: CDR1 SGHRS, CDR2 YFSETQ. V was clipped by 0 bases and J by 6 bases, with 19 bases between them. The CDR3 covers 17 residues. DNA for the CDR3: TGCGCCAGCAGCTTGGGTACCACAGTTAATAGACTCAATGAGCAGTTCTTC. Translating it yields CASSLGTTVNRLNEQFF.

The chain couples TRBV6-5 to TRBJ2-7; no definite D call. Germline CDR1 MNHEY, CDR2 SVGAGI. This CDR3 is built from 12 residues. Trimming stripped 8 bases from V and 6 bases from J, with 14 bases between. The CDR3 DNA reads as TGTGCCAGCCGCGACACATCGAGCGAGCAGTACTTC. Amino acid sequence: CASRDTSSEQYF.